These T cell receptor beta chains were read from a single sample in a study of PD-1 blockade in mismatch repair-deficient tumors. Only in-frame clones appear in the TCRdb table, and some are missing; sequencing was by immunoSEQ multiplex PCR. Seen here are about 34,000 clones, about 85% observed once, and the top ten hold roughly 3.5%. The sample here was PBMCs, taken less than 7 weeks after starting pembrolizumab. The receptors shown here come from an adult with mismatch repair-deficient cancer. CDR3s leave out the opening cysteine and the closing phenylalanine or tryptophan.

V	J	length	CDR3
TRBV27	TRBJ1-1	14	ASRPEGQLRGTEAF
TRBV7-9	TRBJ2-7	14	ASSKGEGASSYEQY
TRBV19	TRBJ2-1	12	ASSSLRRDNEQF
TRBV20-1	TRBJ1-5	9	SARVGGIQH
TRBV5-8	TRBJ2-7	12	ASSRDGRDYEQY
TRBV28	TRBJ2-3	14	ASRLPPSGPTDTQY
TRBV19	TRBJ2-5	12	ASSIGAGIETQY
TRBV10-3	TRBJ1-1	10	ASDSQNTEAF
TRBV28	TRBJ2-1	13	ASTLTSGSGNEQF
TRBV14	TRBJ2-5	13	ASSQVMGRVETQY
TRBV5-6	TRBJ1-2	14	ASSLVMGQGMDGYT
TRBV28	TRBJ2-7	9	ASSPHGEQY
TRBV28	TRBJ2-1	13	ASIPFKSSYNEQF
TRBV19	TRBJ2-7	11	ASGQGYTYEQY
TRBV28	TRBJ1-2	12	ASSSGTSTIGYT
TRBV19	TRBJ2-3	11	ASSITGADTQY
TRBV28	TRBJ1-2	12	ASSLIGTGYGYT
TRBV19	TRBJ2-3	14	ASIGGRADNTDTQY
TRBV28	TRBJ2-2	13	ASRAAGGPTGELF
TRBV29-1	TRBJ2-7	13	SVSDRGLHSYEQY
TRBV2	TRBJ2-3	12	ASTGLAGSDTQY
TRBV6-5	TRBJ1-2	12	ASSYSQGTYGYT
TRBV27	TRBJ1-1	12	ASHSWQENTEAF
TRBV29-1	TRBJ2-1	13	SGASLAGVPNEQF
TRBV6-1	TRBJ1-1	12	ASSEGGQGARAF
TRBV28	TRBJ1-2	12	ASRPRGQNYGYT
TRBV7-6	TRBJ2-7	12	ASSLLGVGREQY
TRBV6-6	TRBJ1-5	14	ASSGQGNIGNQPQH
TRBV7-9	TRBJ1-4	13	ASSRGTGEFEKLF
TRBV20-1	TRBJ1-5	9	SARAGTAQH
TRBV6-4	TRBJ2-5	16	ASRKLGTSGILQETQY